This T cell receptor beta chain was identified in a study of T cells in women clearing cervical HPV infection. In the study overall: HLA type stays a possible confounder, typing being limited.

As to this clone: What it recognizes is unknown. The CDR3 extends 3 residues past the end of the read, so its final part is completed from the germline J gene.

CDR1 is LGHNA and CDR2 is YNFKEQ in the germline V gene. V shed 1 base and J 9 bases; nucleotides not matched to a gene: 4. The CDR3 loop spans 15 amino acids. The study, taken as a whole, reports: TRBV6-7 relative abundance averaged approximately 0.11% in cases and approximately 0.15% in controls. Richness differences could reflect unmeasured T-cell content per sample. A classifier using richness and V gene abundances reached an AUC of over 0.75.

Using immunoSEQ multiplex PCR, the repertoire was profiled, and TCRdb retains in-frame clones only, with some absent. Its listing shows over 30,000 clones. The V call is TRBV4-2, the J call TRBJ1-6; 9 nucleotides agree with TRBD1. The sample consisted of blood buffy coat. This TCR was recovered from a woman aged 18 to 75 with a cervical HPV16 infection that either progressed to CIN3+ or cleared (not recorded which). The CDR3 is CASSQGTGEGSPLHF. The sequenced CDR3 bases are TGTGCCAGCAGCCAAGGGACAGGGGAAGGTTCACCC.